What follows are 18 T cell receptor beta chains derived from one specimen sequenced in a study of T cell repertoires in cytomegalovirus infection. Which antigens these TCRs recognize remains unknown. TCRdb re-analysed the reads in MiXCR, keeping a single row per CDR3 protein. Of hundreds of thousands of distinct CDR3 sequences listed, under 40% are singletons. Sequencing used cultured CD8+ T cells from PBMCs, obtained from culture after CMV antigen stimulation. The receptor source for this set is a human donor in good health (CMV status not recorded). Some clones in this sample may be carry-over from other donors' samples.

This sequence joins TRBV20-1 and TRBJ2-1; 10 positions match TRBD2. The J segment lost 7 bases and the V segment lost 6 bases, leaving 9 bases of the junction unmatched. From germline, CDR1 is DFQATT and CDR2 SNEGSKA (reference sequence). CDR3 size: 14 residues. The CDR3: CSAFLAGAGNEQFF. CDR3 coding DNA: TGCAGTGCCTTTCTAGCGGGGGCAGGGAATGAGCAGTTCTTC.

This clonotype was recorded many times. The chain links TRBV7-2 to TRBJ2-7, with 9 bases lining up with TRBD2. Germline V lookup: CDR1 SGHTA, CDR2 FQGNSA. The CDR3 consists of 15 residues. V dropped 3 bases and J dropped 0; count of bases not matched to a gene: 3. CDR3 DNA sequence: TGTGCCAGCAGCTTTGCGGGGGGGAGCTCCTACGAGCAGTACGTC. This codes for CASSFAGGSSYEQYV.

The rearrangement uses TRBV20-1 and TRBJ2-7; tentatively, D is TRBD1 (6 bases). Trimming shortened V by 3 bases and J by 4 bases, and 13 bases separated the two germline ends. The CDR3 consists of 13 residues. Germline V gene data show CDR1 as DFQATT and CDR2 as SNEGSKA (reference sequence). The CDR3 loop reads CSARSQGRYEQYF. The CDR3 DNA sequence: TGCAGTGCTAGGTCTCAGGGGAGATACGAGCAGTACTTC.

This clonotype has just a few counts. V is TRBV7-4 and J is TRBJ2-7; TRBD2 might be the D (6 bases). Germline CDR1 reads SGHVT; CDR2 reads SQSDAQ. V was cut by 3 bases and J by 5 bases, with 17 bases left in between. This CDR3 region has 15 residues. CDR3 nucleotide sequence: TGTGCCAGCAGCTTGGGCCCGGGAGTGTCCCACGAGCAGTACTTC. It specifies CASSLGPGVSHEQYF.

To note about this clonotype: One end of the junction varies from germline; a read error may be responsible. The chain links TRBV19 to TRBJ1-1, with D possibly TRBD1 on 5 matching bases. Germline V gives CDR1 LNHDA, CDR2 SQIVND (reference sequence). The CDR3 has 13 amino acids. This CDR3 reads CASSAGLYTETFF. CDR3 coding DNA: TGTGCCAGTAGTGCAGGGTTGTACACTGAAACTTTCTTT.

The V gene is TRBV27, the J gene TRBJ2-5; D is possibly TRBD1 (6 bases). V lost 5 bases, J lost 4 bases, and 11 bases lay in between. Germline V gene lookup returns CDR1 MNHEY and CDR2 SMNVEV (reference sequence). The CDR3 covers 13 residues. The CDR3 DNA sequence: TGTGCCAGCAGTACCTCACAGGGAGAGACCCAGTACTTC. Amino acids: CASSTSQGETQYF.

This clonotype showed up just a few times. This chain joins TRBV27 and TRBJ1-4, with TRBD1 identical over 9 bases. Germline CDR1 is MNHEY and CDR2 is SMNVEV (reference sequence). Germline trimming cut 11 bases from V and 10 bases from J; bases unmatched to any gene: 8. The CDR3 covers 12 residues. CDR3 region: CAAGQGKGKLFF. The CDR3 coding sequence is TGTGCCGCCGGACAGGGGAAGGGAAAACTGTTTTTT.

This clonotype was counted a few times. V usage is TRBV6-5 and J usage is TRBJ2-1; D may be TRBD2 (7 bases). The CDR3 loop spans 17 amino acids. Germline V lookup: CDR1 MNHEY, CDR2 SVGAGI. The ends were cut back, 1 base at V and 8 bases at J, with 21 bases in the middle. CDR3 amino acids: CASSYLAPPGGRDEQFF. The CDR3 coding sequence is TGTGCCAGCAGTTACTTAGCCCCCCCCGGGGGGCGGGATGAGCAGTTCTTC.

This chain links TRBV5-4 with TRBJ2-1, with D unresolved. The CDR3 runs 15 residues. Germline assignment: CDR1 SGHNT and CDR2 YYREEE (reference sequence). The V end was cut by 3 bases, the J end by 6 bases, with 16 bases between. CDR3 sequence: CASSYGVQIPNEQFF. CDR3 nucleotide sequence: TGTGCCAGCAGCTATGGCGTACAGATACCCAATGAGCAGTTCTTC.

This sequence joins TRBV28 and TRBJ1-1; D is ambiguous. The CDR3 has 14 amino acids. V was pared by 4 bases and J by 0 bases, with 9 bases between. From germline, CDR1 is MDHEN and CDR2 SYDVKM. The CDR3 region has the DNA TGTGCCAGCAGTTGGCGCAGCTTGAACACTGAAGCTTTCTTT. Its protein product is CASSWRSLNTEAFF.

This clonotype was seen a handful of times. This chain uses TRBV12-3 or TRBV12-4 with TRBJ2-1; TRBD1 might be the D (5 bases). V was clipped by 7 bases and J by 5 bases, with 12 bases between them. The CDR3 has 13 amino acids. For the CDR3, the DNA is TGTGCCAGCACCCCAGGGTCGGACAATGAGCAGTTCTTC. Translation gives CASTPGSDNEQFF.

In this sample, this clonotype turned up a few times. Germline is not matched at one junction end, which may reflect a read error. The rearrangement joins TRBV7-8 to TRBJ1-6, with no clear D. The CDR3 spans 15 residues. The germline CDR1 and CDR2 sequences are SGHVS and FQNEAQ. The CDR3 is CASSLERFNNSPLHF. Written as DNA, the CDR3 is TGTGCCAGCAGTTTAGAACGGTTTAATAATTCACCCCTCCACTTT.

The V call is TRBV12-3 or TRBV12-4, the J call TRBJ1-2; D uncertain. The CDR3 runs 14 residues. The V end was cut by 10 bases, the J end by 7 bases, with 22 bases between. The chain's CDR3 is CATLPGPTPPGYTF. The DNA of the CDR3 is TGTGCCACCTTACCGGGTCCCACCCCGCCTGGCTACACCTTC.

This clonotype occurred many times. The genes are TRBV7-6 and TRBJ2-1; 16 bases line up with TRBD2. With 2 bases clipped from V and 6 bases from J, the junction kept 10 bases outside the gene matches. This CDR3 region has 19 residues. The germline gives CDR1 SGHVS, CDR2 FNYEAQ. The CDR3 here is CASSLYSGTSGGAGNEQFF. The CDR3 DNA is TGTGCCAGCAGCTTATATTCCGGGACTAGCGGGGGGGCCGGCAATGAGCAGTTCTTC.

This sequence joins TRBV4-1 and TRBJ2-3, with D hard to call. Looked up from germline, CDR1 is MGHRA and CDR2 is YSYEKL. CDR3 length: 14 residues. The ends were cut back, 1 base at V and 4 bases at J, with 9 bases in the middle. The CDR3 DNA sequence: TGCGCCAGCAGCCAAGTCGCACCTTCAGATACGCAGTATTTT. Its protein product is CASSQVAPSDTQYF.

The V gene is TRBV10-3, the J gene TRBJ2-1; no clear D. Between the trimmed V and J ends, which lost 6 bases and 1 base, there was a span of 7 bases. CDR3 length: 13 amino acids. Germline V gene sequence: CDR1 ENHRY, CDR2 SYGVKD. CDR3 in DNA: TGTGCCATCAGGAACGGATCCTACAATGAGCAGTTCTTC. It is translated as CAIRNGSYNEQFF.

This clonotype has a handful of counts. The rearrangement joins TRBV7-9 to TRBJ2-7; 7 bases agree with TRBD2. With V trimmed by 5 bases and J by 3 bases, 13 bases remained unmatched. Germline V gives CDR1 SEHNR, CDR2 FQNEAQ (reference sequence). CDR3 length equals 16 residues. The CDR3, as DNA: TGTGCCAGCAGCAAGGTGCGGAGCGGGGAATACTACGAGCAGTACTTC. It yields the protein CASSKVRSGEYYEQYF. Complete variable domain (other parts from reference TRBV7-9 and TRBJ2-7): DTGVSQNPRHKITKRGQNVTFRCDPISEHNRLYWYRQTLGQGPEFLTYFQNEAQLEKSRLLSDRFSAERPKGSFSTLEIQRTEQGDSAMYLCASSKVRSGEYYEQYFGPGTRLTVT.

Comments on this clonotype: A much larger clone differs by one base, so this may be a read error. The chain has TRBV9 and TRBJ2-1, with D hard to call. In germline, CDR1 is SGDLS, CDR2 YYNGEE. V lost 0 bases and J 5 bases, leaving 6 bases between the germline ends. The CDR3 totals 13 residues. CDR3 sequence reads: CASSVGSHNEQFF. In DNA form, the CDR3 reads TGTGCCAGCAGCGTAGGCAGCCACAATGAGCAGTTCTTC.